This T cell receptor beta chain was sequenced during a study of cytomegalovirus exposure and HLA in healthy donors. Study background: Some 200 million T cells yielded approximately 100 million unique TCR beta sequences, as an earlier analysis found.

It was with 60 Vbeta and 13 Jbeta primers that the PCR ran. Method: immunoSEQ multiplex PCR; TCRdb's copy keeps in-frame clones and lacks some. The sample lists about 140,000 clones; roughly 79% were seen once. Trimming removed 0 bases from V and 3 bases from J, with 11 bases in between. Germline CDR1 reads LNHNV; CDR2 reads YYDKDF (reference sequence). This CDR3 is 15 amino acids long. This receptor was identified in a man younger than 35 in good health and CMV-seronegative. The V gene is TRBV15, the J gene TRBJ1-2; a weak D match, TRBD1 (5 bases). The material sequenced was PBMCs. CDR3 sequence (DNA): TGTGCCACCAGCAGAGAAGTGGGGCAGTACTATGGCTACACCTTC. This codes for CATSREVGQYYGYTF.